Listed here are 4 T cell receptor beta chains from one sample, sequenced in a study of tumor and adjacent non-tumor tissue in lung cancer. This sample's RNA came from whole unsorted tissue. The normal lung tissue was taken more than 3 cm from the tumor edge. The library came from three nested PCR rounds adapted from ARM-PCR protocols. Each CDR3 protein is one row after TCRdb ran MiXCR on the multiplex PCR reads. This table holds some 95,000 distinct CDR3 sequences, around three quarters found once. Specimen: distant non-tumor lung tissue. These receptors were obtained from a man aged 55 to 70 with small cell lung cancer.

By proportion, this clonotype is medium-sized. This chain links TRBV11-2 with TRBJ2-1; D is ambiguous. Germline-derived CDR1 and CDR2 are SGHAT and FQNNGV. V was trimmed by 1 base and J by 0 bases, leaving 7 bases between them. The CDR3 runs 15 residues. CDR3 amino acids: CASSLAPSSYNEQFF. CDR3 sequence (DNA): TGTGCCAGCAGCTTAGCCCCTAGCTCCTACAATGAGCAGTTCTTC.

Of note for this clonotype: An end of the junction differs from the germline gene, which may be a read error. The chain uses TRBV6-6 and TRBJ2-2; TRBD2 agrees at 8 bases. CDR1 is MNHNY and CDR2 is SVGAGI in the germline V gene (reference sequence). The length of the CDR3 is 14 residues. CDR3 bases: TGTGCCAGCAATTACCGGGAGGGACATGGGGAGCTGTTTTTT. Protein sequence: CASNYREGHGELFF.

Regarding this clonotype: This may come from a read error, since a much larger clone is one base off. The J gene is TRBJ2-2, the V gene TRBV28; TRBD1 agrees at 9 bases. CDR1 and CDR2 from the germline V gene are MDHEN and SYDVKM. The CDR3 is made up of 19 amino acids. The CDR3 sequence is CAIRTPGTGTGWDTGELIF. CDR3 DNA sequence: TGTGCCATTCGAACCCCCGGGACAGGGACTGGGTGGGACACCGGGGAGCTGATTTTT.

Remarks on this clonotype: Its ends do not fully match the called genes, so a read error is possible. The chain employs TRBV4-1 and TRBJ2-1; D perhaps matches TRBD2 (5 bases). The germline V gene encodes CDR1 MGHRA and CDR2 YSYEKL. CDR3 length: 15 amino acids. CDR3 sequence: CASSWVGSSYNKQFF. CDR3 nucleotides: TGCGCCAGCAGCTGGGTGGGGAGCTCCTACAATAAGCAGTTCTTC.